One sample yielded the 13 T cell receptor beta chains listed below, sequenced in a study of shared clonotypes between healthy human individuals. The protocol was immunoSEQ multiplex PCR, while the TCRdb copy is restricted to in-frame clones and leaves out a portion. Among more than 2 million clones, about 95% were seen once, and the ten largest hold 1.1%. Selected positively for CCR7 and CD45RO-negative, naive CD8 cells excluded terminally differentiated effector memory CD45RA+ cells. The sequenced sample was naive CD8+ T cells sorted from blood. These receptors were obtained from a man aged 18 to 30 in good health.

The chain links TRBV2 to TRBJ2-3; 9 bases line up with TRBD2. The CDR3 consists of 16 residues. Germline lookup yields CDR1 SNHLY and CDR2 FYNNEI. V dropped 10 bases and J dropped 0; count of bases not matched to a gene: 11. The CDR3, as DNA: TGTGCCATCTCGACTAGCGGTGAAACTAGCACAGATACGCAGTATTTT. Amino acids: CAISTSGETSTDTQYF.

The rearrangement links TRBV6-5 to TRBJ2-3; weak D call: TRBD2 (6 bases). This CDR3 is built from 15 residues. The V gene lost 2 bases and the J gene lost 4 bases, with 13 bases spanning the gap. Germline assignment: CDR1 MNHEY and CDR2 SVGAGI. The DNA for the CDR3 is TGTGCCAGCAGTTACGCGGGGATTGACGCAGATACGCAGTATTTT. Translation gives CASSYAGIDADTQYF.

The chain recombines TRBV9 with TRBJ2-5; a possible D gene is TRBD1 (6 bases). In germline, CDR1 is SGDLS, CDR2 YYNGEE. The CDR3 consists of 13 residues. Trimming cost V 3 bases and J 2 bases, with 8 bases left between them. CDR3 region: CASSAQGQETQYF. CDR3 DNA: TGTGCCAGCAGCGCCCAGGGGCAAGAGACCCAGTACTTC. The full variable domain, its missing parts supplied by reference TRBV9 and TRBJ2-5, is DSGVTQTPKHLITATGQRVTLRCSPRSGDLSVYWYQQSLDQGLQFLIQYYNGEERAKGNILERFSAQQFPDLHSELNLSSLELGDSALYFCASSAQGQETQYFGPGTRLLVL.

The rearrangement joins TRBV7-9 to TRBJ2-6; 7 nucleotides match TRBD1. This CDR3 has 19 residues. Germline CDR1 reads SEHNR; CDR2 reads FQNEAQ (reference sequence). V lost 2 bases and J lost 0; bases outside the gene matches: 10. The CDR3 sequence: CASSLLTGTDYSGANVLTF. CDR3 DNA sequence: TGTGCCAGCAGCTTACTTACCGGGACAGATTACTCTGGGGCCAACGTCCTGACTTTC. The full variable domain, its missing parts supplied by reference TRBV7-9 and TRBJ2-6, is DTGVSQNPRHKITKRGQNVTFRCDPISEHNRLYWYRQTLGQGPEFLTYFQNEAQLEKSRLLSDRFSAERPKGSFSTLEIQRTEQGDSAMYLCASSLLTGTDYSGANVLTFGAGSRLTVL.

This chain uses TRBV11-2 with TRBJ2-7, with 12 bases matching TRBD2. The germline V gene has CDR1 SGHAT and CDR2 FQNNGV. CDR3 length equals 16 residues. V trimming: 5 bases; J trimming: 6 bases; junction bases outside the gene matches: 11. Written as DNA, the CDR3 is TGTGCCAGCAGCGGCCGGACTAGCGGGACTACAATCGAGCAGTACTTC. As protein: CASSGRTSGTTIEQYF.

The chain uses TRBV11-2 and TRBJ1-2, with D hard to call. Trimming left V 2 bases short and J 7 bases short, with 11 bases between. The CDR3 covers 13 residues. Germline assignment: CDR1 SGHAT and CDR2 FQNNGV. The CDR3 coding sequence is TGTGCCAGCAGCTTACTCTCCAGTAGTGGCTACACCTTC. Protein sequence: CASSLLSSSGYTF.

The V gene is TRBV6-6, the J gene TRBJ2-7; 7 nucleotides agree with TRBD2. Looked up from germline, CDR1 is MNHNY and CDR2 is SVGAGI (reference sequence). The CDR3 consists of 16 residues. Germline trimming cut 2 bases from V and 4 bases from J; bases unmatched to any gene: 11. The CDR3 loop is CASSYNPGGYHYEQYF. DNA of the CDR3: TGTGCCAGCAGTTACAACCCCGGGGGGTACCATTACGAGCAGTACTTC.

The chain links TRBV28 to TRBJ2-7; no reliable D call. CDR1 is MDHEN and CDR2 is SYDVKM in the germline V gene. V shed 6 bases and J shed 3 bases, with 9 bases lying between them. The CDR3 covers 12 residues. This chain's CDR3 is CASSPKYYEQYF. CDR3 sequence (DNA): TGTGCCAGCAGCCCAAAATACTACGAGCAGTACTTC.

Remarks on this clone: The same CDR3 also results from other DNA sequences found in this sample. The CDR3 sequence: CASSLGGVEAFF. The CDR3 DNA sequence: TGTGCCAGCAGCTTGGGGGGTGTTGAAGCTTTCTTT. The V call is TRBV5-4, the J call TRBJ1-1; no clear D. The CDR3 is 12 residues long. Germline CDR1 SGHNT, CDR2 YYREEE (reference sequence). The V end lost 0 bases, the J end lost 7 bases, and 7 bases lay between the germline ends.

The chain's CDR3 is CASSLDRGQGALFNEQFF. The CDR3 nucleotides read TGTGCCAGCAGCTTAGATCGGGGACAGGGTGCTCTATTCAATGAGCAGTTCTTC. This chain links TRBV11-2 with TRBJ2-1; 9 bases match TRBD1. After removal of 0 bases from V and 6 bases from J, the junction contained 12 bases not matched to a gene. The length of the CDR3 is 18 residues. Germline V gene lookup returns CDR1 SGHAT and CDR2 FQNNGV.

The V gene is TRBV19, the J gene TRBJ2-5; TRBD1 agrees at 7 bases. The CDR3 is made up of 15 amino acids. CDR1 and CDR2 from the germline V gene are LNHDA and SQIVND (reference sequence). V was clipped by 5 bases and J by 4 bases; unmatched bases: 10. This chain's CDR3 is CASSSSLGTVETQYF. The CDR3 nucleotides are TGTGCCAGTAGTTCCTCGCTTGGGACAGTAGAGACCCAGTACTTC.

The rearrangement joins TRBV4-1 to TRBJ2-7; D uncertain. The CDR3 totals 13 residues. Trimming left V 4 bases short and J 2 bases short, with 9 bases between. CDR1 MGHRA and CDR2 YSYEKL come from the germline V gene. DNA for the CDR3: TGCGCCAGCAGCCCAGCACGGGCCTACGAGCAGTACTTC. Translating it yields CASSPARAYEQYF.

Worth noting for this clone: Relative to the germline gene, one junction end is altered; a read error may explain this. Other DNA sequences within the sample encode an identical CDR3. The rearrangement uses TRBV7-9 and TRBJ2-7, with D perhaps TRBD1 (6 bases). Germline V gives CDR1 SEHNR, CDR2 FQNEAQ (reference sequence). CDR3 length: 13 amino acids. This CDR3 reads CASSLQGIYEQYF. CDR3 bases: TGCGCCAGCAGCTTACAGGGTATCTACGAGCAGTACTTC.